This TCR beta chain was captured in a study of shared clonotypes between healthy human individuals. As regards this clone: Antigen unknown.

Study-wide findings and caveats: Memory subsets generally showed smaller estimated richness than naive subsets did.

Naive CD8 cells comprised CD45RO-negative, CCR7-positively selected cells, excluding terminally differentiated effector memory CD45RA+ cells. The CDR3 runs 15 residues. CDR1 is MNHNY and CDR2 is SVGAGI in the germline V gene (reference sequence). V was pared by 7 bases and J by 0 bases, with 7 bases of the junction left unmatched. Sequenced by immunoSEQ multiplex PCR; TCRdb stores in-frame clones only, minus some. The sample lists about 2,100,000 clones, around 93% occurring once. Material: naive CD8+ T cells from PBMCs. The sequence was collected from a young man in good health. Some clones in this sample may be carry-over from other donors' samples. The rearrangement uses TRBV6-6 and TRBJ2-7, with 9 bases identical to TRBD2. The CDR3 loop is CASKTGTSSSYEQYF. The CDR3 DNA follows: TGTGCCAGCAAAACCGGGACTAGCAGCTCCTACGAGCAGTACTTC.